This is a list of T cell receptor beta chains from one sample in a study of shared clonotypes between healthy human individuals. Sequencing was performed with immunoSEQ multiplex PCR; in TCRdb, only in-frame clones are kept and a portion is missing. The sample yields 2.5 million or so clones, around nine tenths seen once. The sample taken for sequencing was naive CD4+ T cells sorted from blood. Every receptor here comes from a man between 18 and 35 years old in good health. Both conserved end residues are part of each CDR3. A D gene is named only where the DNA matches it firmly. Where a row states a size, it is once, few, many or the class of an expanded clone; other rows omit it.

CDR3 protein: CASSQEFGSGPLCF
CDR3 DNA: TGCGCCAGCAGCCAAGAATTCGGTAGCGGGCCTCTATGCTTC
V gene: TRBV4-1
J gene: TRBJ2-7
clone size: -
D gene: TRBD2

CDR3 protein: CASSLEAGGIYEQYF
CDR3 DNA: TGTGCCAGCAGCTTAGAAGCAGGGGGAATCTACGAGCAGTACTTC
V gene: TRBV7-8
J gene: TRBJ2-7
clone size: -
D gene: TRBD1

CDR3 protein: CASSSGTAFQYF
CDR3 DNA: TGTGCCAGCAGTTCCGGGACAGCATTTCAGTACTTC
V gene: TRBV28
J gene: TRBJ2-7
clone size: -
D gene: TRBD1

CDR3 protein: CASRTGDLSSYEQYF
CDR3 DNA: TGCGCCAGCAGGACAGGGGACCTGAGCTCCTACGAGCAGTACTTC
V gene: TRBV5-1
J gene: TRBJ2-7
clone size: -
D gene: TRBD1

CDR3 protein: CAWSRSGTVNTEAFF
CDR3 DNA: TGTGCCTGGAGTCGTTCCGGGACAGTTAACACTGAAGCTTTCTTT
V gene: TRBV30
J gene: TRBJ1-1
clone size: -
D gene: TRBD1

CDR3 protein: CASRRGEKLFF
CDR3 DNA: TGTGCCAGTAGGAGGGGGGAAAAACTGTTTTTT
V gene: TRBV19
J gene: TRBJ1-4
clone size: -
D gene: -

CDR3 protein: CASSPAGTRGLETQYF
CDR3 DNA: TGTGCCAGCAGCCCCGCCGGGACCCGGGGACTCGAGACCCAGTACTTC
V gene: TRBV7-2
J gene: TRBJ2-5
clone size: -
D gene: -

CDR3 protein: CASSVSNEQYF
CDR3 DNA: TGTGCCAGCAGCGTGTCGAACGAGCAGTACTTC
V gene: TRBV6-1
J gene: TRBJ2-7
clone size: once
D gene: -

CDR3 protein: CASSPENPGPQYF
CDR3 DNA: TGTGCCAGCTCACCAGAGAACCCCGGCCCGCAGTATTTT
V gene: TRBV18
J gene: TRBJ2-3
clone size: -
D gene: -

CDR3 protein: CATRTESTDTQYF
CDR3 DNA: TGTGCCACCCGGACAGAAAGCACAGATACGCAGTATTTT
V gene: TRBV15
J gene: TRBJ2-3
clone size: once
D gene: -

CDR3 protein: CASGLPVQLYSGNTIYF
CDR3 DNA: TGTGCTAGTGGTTTGCCCGTACAGCTTTACTCTGGAAACACCATATATTTT
V gene: TRBV12-5
J gene: TRBJ1-3
clone size: -
D gene: -

CDR3 protein: CASSLSGEVRYEQYF
CDR3 DNA: TGTGCCAGCAGCTTGAGCGGCGAGGTCCGCTACGAGCAGTACTTC
V gene: TRBV5-4
J gene: TRBJ2-7
clone size: -
D gene: -

CDR3 protein: CASSRNSAGPPSTDTQYF
CDR3 DNA: TGCGCCAGCAGCCGGAATTCGGCGGGGCCCCCTAGCACAGATACGCAGTATTTT
V gene: TRBV5-1
J gene: TRBJ2-3
clone size: -
D gene: -

CDR3 protein: CAGTVETEAFF
CDR3 DNA: TGTGCCGGGACAGTTGAGACTGAAGCTTTCTTT
V gene: TRBV30
J gene: TRBJ1-1
clone size: -
D gene: TRBD1

CDR3 protein: CASSLTSGNYEQYF
CDR3 DNA: TGCGCCAGCAGCCTGACTAGCGGAAACTACGAGCAGTACTTC
V gene: TRBV5-1
J gene: TRBJ2-7
clone size: -
D gene: TRBD2

CDR3 protein: CASSIPGQGDIFYEQYF
CDR3 DNA: TGTGCCAGCAGCATACCGGGACAGGGGGATATTTTTTACGAGCAGTACTTC
V gene: TRBV21-1
J gene: TRBJ2-7
clone size: -
D gene: -

CDR3 protein: CASSDPLWTSSYEQYF
CDR3 DNA: TGTGCCAGCAGTGACCCTCTGTGGACGAGCTCCTACGAGCAGTACTTC
V gene: TRBV6-1
J gene: TRBJ2-7
clone size: -
D gene: -

CDR3 protein: CASTRTGGTSGVLFF
CDR3 DNA: TGTGCCAGTACCCGGACAGGGGGCACATCGGGGGTCCTGTTTTTT
V gene: TRBV6-5
J gene: TRBJ2-2
clone size: -
D gene: TRBD1

CDR3 protein: CATSTRGYSNQPQHF
CDR3 DNA: TGTGCCACCAGCACGAGGGGGTATAGCAATCAGCCCCAGCATTTT
V gene: TRBV15
J gene: TRBJ1-5
clone size: -
D gene: -

CDR3 protein: CASRVLAGYEQFF
CDR3 DNA: TGTGCCAGCAGGGTCCTAGCGGGGTACGAGCAGTTCTTC
V gene: TRBV6-1
J gene: TRBJ2-1
clone size: -
D gene: TRBD2

CDR3 protein: CASSSGTGNQPQHF
CDR3 DNA: TGTGCCAGCAGCTCCGGGACCGGCAATCAGCCCCAGCATTTT
V gene: TRBV6-1
J gene: TRBJ1-5
clone size: -
D gene: -

CDR3 protein: CASSVGAGTGYEQYF
CDR3 DNA: TGTGCCAGCAGCGTAGGTGCAGGGACAGGCTACGAGCAGTACTTC
V gene: TRBV9
J gene: TRBJ2-7
clone size: -
D gene: TRBD1

CDR3 protein: CASSLTTSGTQETQYF
CDR3 DNA: TGTGCCAGCAGCTTAACGACTAGCGGGACACAAGAGACCCAGTACTTC
V gene: TRBV7-2
J gene: TRBJ2-5
clone size: -
D gene: TRBD2

CDR3 protein: CAWSVRLAGDTGELFF
CDR3 DNA: TGTGCCTGGAGTGTACGACTAGCGGGAGACACCGGGGAGCTGTTTTTT
V gene: TRBV30
J gene: TRBJ2-2
clone size: few
D gene: TRBD2

CDR3 protein: CASSPPYSGEKLFF
CDR3 DNA: TGTGCCAGCTCACCACCGTACTCCGGCGAAAAACTGTTTTTT
V gene: TRBV18
J gene: TRBJ1-4
clone size: -
D gene: -

CDR3 protein: CASSVSGGPGNTGELFF
CDR3 DNA: TGTGCCAGCAGCGTAAGCGGGGGGCCAGGAAACACCGGGGAGCTGTTTTTT
V gene: TRBV9
J gene: TRBJ2-2
clone size: -
D gene: TRBD2

CDR3 protein: CASSERATPAHEQFF
CDR3 DNA: TGCGCCAGCAGTGAGAGGGCCACCCCTGCCCATGAGCAGTTCTTC
V gene: TRBV10-1
J gene: TRBJ2-1
clone size: -
D gene: -

CDR3 protein: CASSGQGFYEQYF
CDR3 DNA: TGTGCCAGCAGTGGACAGGGCTTCTACGAGCAGTACTTC
V gene: TRBV2
J gene: TRBJ2-7
clone size: -
D gene: TRBD1

CDR3 protein: CAISESQARGATDTQYF
CDR3 DNA: TGTGCCATCAGTGAGTCACAGGCCAGGGGAGCGACAGATACGCAGTATTTT
V gene: TRBV10-3
J gene: TRBJ2-3
clone size: -
D gene: -

CDR3 protein: CSASRDEAFF
CDR3 DNA: TGCAGTGCCAGCAGGGATGAAGCTTTCTTT
V gene: TRBV20-1
J gene: TRBJ1-1
clone size: few
D gene: -

CDR3 protein: CASSPGTVGGYTF
CDR3 DNA: TGCGCCAGCAGCCCTGGGACAGTGGGGGGCTACACCTTC
V gene: TRBV5-1
J gene: TRBJ1-2
clone size: -
D gene: TRBD1

CDR3 protein: CASSTPEGANTEAFF
CDR3 DNA: TGTGCCAGTAGTACCCCAGAGGGGGCGAACACTGAAGCTTTCTTT
V gene: TRBV19
J gene: TRBJ1-1
clone size: -
D gene: TRBD1

CDR3 protein: CASSLTGEGNQPQHF
CDR3 DNA: TGCGCCAGCAGCTTGACGGGGGAGGGCAATCAGCCCCAGCATTTT
V gene: TRBV5-1
J gene: TRBJ1-5
clone size: -
D gene: -

CDR3 protein: CAWVRPEQETQYF
CDR3 DNA: TGTGCCTGGGTGAGACCGGAACAAGAGACCCAGTACTTC
V gene: TRBV30
J gene: TRBJ2-5
clone size: -
D gene: -

CDR3 protein: CASSVGDSGANVLTF
CDR3 DNA: TGTGCCAGTAGTGTGGGGGATTCTGGGGCCAACGTCCTGACTTTC
V gene: TRBV19
J gene: TRBJ2-6
clone size: -
D gene: -

CDR3 protein: CASSIHRLLNLAGGNTGELFF
CDR3 DNA: TGTGCCAGCAGTATCCACCGACTTTTAAATCTAGCGGGGGGAAACACCGGGGAGCTGTTTTTT
V gene: TRBV27
J gene: TRBJ2-2
clone size: -
D gene: TRBD2

CDR3 protein: CASSTIWTSGQETQYF
CDR3 DNA: TGTGCCAGCAGTACCATCTGGACTAGCGGACAAGAGACCCAGTACTTC
V gene: TRBV28
J gene: TRBJ2-5
clone size: -
D gene: TRBD2

CDR3 protein: CASSPSIPGASGNTIYF
CDR3 DNA: TGTGCCAGCAGTCCGTCCATCCCAGGGGCCTCTGGAAACACCATATATTTT
V gene: TRBV28
J gene: TRBJ1-3
clone size: -
D gene: -

CDR3 protein: CASSLSGLSTEAFF
CDR3 DNA: TGTGCCAGCAGCCTGTCAGGGTTGAGCACTGAAGCTTTCTTT
V gene: TRBV7-9
J gene: TRBJ1-1
clone size: -
D gene: -

CDR3 protein: CASSFRGLAGGTDTQYF
CDR3 DNA: TGTGCCAGCAGTTTCAGGGGACTAGCGGGAGGAACAGATACGCAGTATTTT
V gene: TRBV27
J gene: TRBJ2-3
clone size: -
D gene: TRBD2

CDR3 protein: CASSLTSGSKYEQYF
CDR3 DNA: TGTGCCAGCAGTCTTACTAGCGGGAGCAAATACGAGCAGTACTTC
V gene: TRBV6-5
J gene: TRBJ2-7
clone size: -
D gene: TRBD2

CDR3 protein: CASSISRADRGKEAFF
CDR3 DNA: TGTGCCAGTAGTATAAGTAGGGCGGACAGGGGGAAGGAAGCTTTCTTT
V gene: TRBV19
J gene: TRBJ1-1
clone size: -
D gene: TRBD1

CDR3 protein: CASSLGGTANSPLHF
CDR3 DNA: TGTGCCAGCAGCTTAGGAGGGACAGCTAATTCACCCCTCCACTTT
V gene: TRBV11-2
J gene: TRBJ1-6
clone size: -
D gene: TRBD1

CDR3 protein: CASSLVGLGSSYEQYF
CDR3 DNA: TGTGCCAGCAGCTTGGTGGGCTTGGGGAGCTCCTACGAGCAGTACTTC
V gene: TRBV5-4
J gene: TRBJ2-7
clone size: -
D gene: -

CDR3 protein: CASLGTNDNEQFF
CDR3 DNA: TGTGCCAGCCTCGGGACTAACGACAATGAGCAGTTCTTC
V gene: TRBV6-5
J gene: TRBJ2-1
clone size: -
D gene: TRBD2

CDR3 protein: CASSLTGVPEAFF
CDR3 DNA: TGTGCCAGCAGCTTAACAGGGGTTCCGGAAGCTTTCTTT
V gene: TRBV7-9
J gene: TRBJ1-1
clone size: -
D gene: TRBD1